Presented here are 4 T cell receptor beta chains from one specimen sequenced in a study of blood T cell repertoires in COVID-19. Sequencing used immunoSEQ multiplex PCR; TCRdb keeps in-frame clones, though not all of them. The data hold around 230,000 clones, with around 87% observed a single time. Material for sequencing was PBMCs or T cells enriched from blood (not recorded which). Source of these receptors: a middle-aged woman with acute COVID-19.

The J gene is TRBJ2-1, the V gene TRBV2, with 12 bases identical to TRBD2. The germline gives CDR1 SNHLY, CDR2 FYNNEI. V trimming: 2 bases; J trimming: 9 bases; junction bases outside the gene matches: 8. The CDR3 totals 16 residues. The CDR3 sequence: CASSEQPSGRASEQFF. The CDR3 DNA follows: TGTGCCAGCAGTGAACAGCCTAGCGGGAGGGCCAGTGAGCAGTTCTTC.

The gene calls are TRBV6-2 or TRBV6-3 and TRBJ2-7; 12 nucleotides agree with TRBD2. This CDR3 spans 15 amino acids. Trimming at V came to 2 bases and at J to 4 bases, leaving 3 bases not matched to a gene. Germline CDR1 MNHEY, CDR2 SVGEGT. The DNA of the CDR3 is TGTGCCAGCAGTTACCCGACTAGCGGGAGATACGAGCAGTACTTC. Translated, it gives CASSYPTSGRYEQYF.

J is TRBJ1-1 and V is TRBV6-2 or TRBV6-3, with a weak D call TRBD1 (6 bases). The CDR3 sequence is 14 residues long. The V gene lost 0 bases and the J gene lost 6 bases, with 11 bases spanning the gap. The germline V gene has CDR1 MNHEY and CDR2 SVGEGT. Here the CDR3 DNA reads TGTGCCAGCAGTTACTCCGGGGGGCGAGCTGAAGCTTTCTTT. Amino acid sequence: CASSYSGGRAEAFF.

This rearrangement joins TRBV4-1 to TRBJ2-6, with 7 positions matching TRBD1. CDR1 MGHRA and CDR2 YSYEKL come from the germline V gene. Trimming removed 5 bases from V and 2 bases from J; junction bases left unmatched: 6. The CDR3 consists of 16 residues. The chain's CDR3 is CASSSTDRAGANVLTF. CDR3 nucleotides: TGCGCCAGCAGCTCCACCGACAGGGCTGGGGCCAACGTCCTGACTTTC.